A single sample is the source of the 7 T cell receptor beta chains below, sequenced in a study of neoadjuvant anti-PD-1 for oral cavity cancer. Produced via immunoSEQ multiplex PCR; TCRdb's table is partial and in-frame only. The sample shows about 5,700 clones, approximately 63% of them seen only once. The input for sequencing was tumor tissue, taken before nivolumab (anti-PD-1) treatment. The receptors come from a person between 35 and 79 years old with oral cavity squamous cell carcinoma.

The V and J genes are TRBV6-1 and TRBJ1-2; D is unresolved. This CDR3 contains 13 residues. Germline V gene sequence: CDR1 MNHNS, CDR2 SASEGT. Trimming left V 3 bases short and J 4 bases short, with 9 bases between. The CDR3 region has the DNA TGTGCCAGCAGTGAGGGTCCTACCTATGGCTACACCTTC. Its protein is CASSEGPTYGYTF.

The chain combines TRBV6-5 with TRBJ2-6; D remains ambiguous. The CDR3 is made up of 16 amino acids. The V end was cut by 2 bases, the J end by 1 base, with 9 bases between. Looked up from germline, CDR1 is MNHEY and CDR2 is SVGAGI. The CDR3: CASSYLGLSGANVLTF. The CDR3 coding sequence is TGTGCCAGCAGTTACCTGGGGTTATCTGGGGCCAACGTCCTGACTTTC.

The chain combines TRBV30 with TRBJ1-5; D might be TRBD1 (6 bases). This CDR3 has 13 residues. Trimming cost V 5 bases and J 3 bases, with 11 bases left between them. Germline V gene lookup returns CDR1 GTSNPN and CDR2 SVGIG (reference sequence). The CDR3 DNA is TGTGCCTGGGACCGGGACAACAATCAGCCCCAGCATTTT. It translates to CAWDRDNNQPQHF.

V and J are TRBV2 and TRBJ1-4; perhaps TRBD1 as D (5 bases). The germline gives CDR1 SNHLY, CDR2 FYNNEI. This CDR3 spans 14 amino acids. V shed 9 bases and J shed 0 bases, with 11 bases lying between them. The chain's CDR3 is CARSGTPTNEKLFF. The CDR3 DNA sequence: TGTGCCAGATCCGGGACCCCAACTAATGAAAAACTGTTTTTT. Based on the CDR3 plus reference TRBV2 and TRBJ1-4, the full variable domain is EPEVTQTPSHQVTQMGQEVILRCVPISNHLYFYWYRQILGQKVEFLVSFYNNEISEKSEIFDDQFSVERPDGSNFTLKIRSTKLEDSAMYFCARSGTPTNEKLFFGSGTQLSVL.

The rearrangement uses TRBV30 and TRBJ1-5; D is unresolved. Looked up from germline, CDR1 is GTSNPN and CDR2 is SVGIG (reference sequence). Trimming cost V 3 bases and J 1 base, with 16 bases left between them. The length of the CDR3 is 16 residues. In DNA form, the CDR3 reads TGTGCCTGGAGCCTACGCGGACGGGGAAGCAATCAGCCCCAGCATTTT. Its translation is CAWSLRGRGSNQPQHF.

The chain has TRBV30 and TRBJ1-2; TRBD1 aligns across 8 bases. The CDR3 consists of 14 residues. Germline trimming cut 5 bases from V and 0 bases from J; bases unmatched to any gene: 5. CDR1 and CDR2 from the germline V gene are GTSNPN and SVGIG (reference sequence). CDR3 in amino acids: CAWDRGRSNYGYTF. The CDR3, as DNA: TGTGCCTGGGACAGGGGACGTTCTAACTATGGCTACACCTTC. Full variable domain (remainder filled in from reference TRBV30 and TRBJ1-2): SQTIHQWPATLVQPVGSPLSLECTVEGTSNPNLYWYRQAAGRGLQLLFYSVGIGQISSEVPQNLSASRPQDRQFILSSKKLLLSDSGFYLCAWDRGRSNYGYTFGSGTRLTVV.

This chain uses TRBV28 with TRBJ1-2; 7 nucleotides match TRBD1. The CDR3 covers 13 residues. From germline, CDR1 is MDHEN and CDR2 SYDVKM. V lost 8 bases to trimming and J lost 3 bases; unmatched junction nucleotides: 6. The CDR3 coding sequence is TGTGCCAGCCGACAGGGTTTAGACTATGGCTACACCTTC. It translates to CASRQGLDYGYTF.